The clone carrying this TCR beta chain has a handful of counts. The sample belongs to a study of identical twins. TCRdb re-called the 5' RACE reads with MiXCR, one entry per CDR3 protein. The sample contains roughly 1,500,000 distinct CDR3 sequences, more than 30% of which appear only once. Germline V gene data show CDR1 as SGHRS and CDR2 as YFSETQ. V lost 0 bases to trimming and J lost 4 bases; unmatched junction nucleotides: 12. The CDR3 contains 18 residues. This chain uses TRBV5-1 with TRBJ1-1; 10 bases agree with TRBD1. The clonotype comes from a newborn girl in good health. The specimen sequenced was cord blood. DNA for the CDR3: TGCGCCAGCAGCTTGGGGTACGGACAGGGGGGGAGAAGCACTGAAGCTTTCTTT. Protein product: CASSLGYGQGGRSTEAFF.